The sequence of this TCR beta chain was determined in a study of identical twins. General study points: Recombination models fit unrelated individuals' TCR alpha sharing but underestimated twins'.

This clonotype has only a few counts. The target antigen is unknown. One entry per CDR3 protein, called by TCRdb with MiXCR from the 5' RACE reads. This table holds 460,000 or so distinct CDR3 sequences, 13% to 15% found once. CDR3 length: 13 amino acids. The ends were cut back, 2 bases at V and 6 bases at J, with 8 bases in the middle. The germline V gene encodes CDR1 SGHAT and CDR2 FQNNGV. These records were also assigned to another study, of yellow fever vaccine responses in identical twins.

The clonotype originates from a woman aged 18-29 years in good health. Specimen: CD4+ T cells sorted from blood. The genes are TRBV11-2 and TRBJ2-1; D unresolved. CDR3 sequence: CASSLLLLNEQFF. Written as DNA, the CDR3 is TGTGCCAGCAGCTTACTTCTACTCAATGAGCAGTTCTTC.